This T cell receptor beta chain derives from a study of shared clonotypes between healthy human individuals. A note on this clone: What it binds is unknown.

General observations from the study: Investigators expected sequencing depth to affect clonotype sharing among donors. Sampling used blood alone; tissue repertoires probably differ.

The authors split each subset's genomic DNA evenly across several immunoSEQ plates. Original processing methods: ImmunoSEQ supplied junction-only sequences lacking quality scores, so filtering was different. Assay used: immunoSEQ multiplex PCR; TCRdb lists only in-frame clones, some missing. The DNA was the basis for D and trimming; V, J and clone size are from that table. The table records 500,000 to 650,000 clones, around 78% of them present only once. The CDR3 has 13 amino acids. V dropped 1 base and J dropped 7 bases, with 7 bases sitting between them. Germline CDR1 and CDR2: MNHNY and SVGAGI (reference sequence).

Sequencing input: PBMCs. The clonotype was recovered from a woman between 35 and 50 years old in good health. Some clones in this sample may be carry-over from other donors' samples. V and J are TRBV6-6 and TRBJ1-4, with D unresolved. The CDR3 loop reads CASSYLVGEKLFF. DNA for the CDR3: TGTGCCAGCAGTTACTTGGTGGGTGAAAAACTGTTTTTT.